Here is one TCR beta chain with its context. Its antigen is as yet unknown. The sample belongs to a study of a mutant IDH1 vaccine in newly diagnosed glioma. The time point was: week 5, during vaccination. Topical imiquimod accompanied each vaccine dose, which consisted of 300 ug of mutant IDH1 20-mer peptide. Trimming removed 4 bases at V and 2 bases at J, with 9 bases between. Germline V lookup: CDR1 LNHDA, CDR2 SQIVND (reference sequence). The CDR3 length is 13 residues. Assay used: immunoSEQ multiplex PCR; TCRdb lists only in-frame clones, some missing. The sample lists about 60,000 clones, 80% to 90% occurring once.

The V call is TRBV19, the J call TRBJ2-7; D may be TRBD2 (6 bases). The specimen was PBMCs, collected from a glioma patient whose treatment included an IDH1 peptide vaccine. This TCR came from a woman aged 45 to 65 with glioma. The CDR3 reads CASSKSGPYEQYF. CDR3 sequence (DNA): TGTGCCAGTAGTAAAAGCGGGCCCTACGAGCAGTACTTC.